The clone carrying this T cell receptor beta chain has more than one count but fewer than ten. Its specificity is not known. This record comes from a study of regulatory T cells in long-lasting Graves disease. Study-wide results and caveats: The persistent group shared 3,000 or so public clonotypes, more than the approximately 970 shared by new patients.

The sample's time point: persistent/refractory GD, antithyroid drugs over 5 years with positive TRAb. TCR sequences were obtained from RNA taken from PBMCs. V dropped 5 bases and J dropped 8; count of bases not matched to a gene: 5. This CDR3 is built from 13 residues. CDR1 is SQVTM, CDR2 ANQGSEA, per germline. Building the TCR beta libraries relied on iRepertoire HTBI primers, and CDR3 regions underwent Arm-PCR. Each CDR3 protein is one row after TCRdb ran MiXCR on the multiplex PCR reads. The sample contains hundreds of thousands of distinct CDR3 sequences, around 30% of which appear only once. The material sequenced was peripheral blood mononuclear cells (PBMCs), taken when the disease was refractory, from a patient treated with antithyroid drugs. The chain is built from TRBV29-1 and TRBJ2-1, with 11 bases fitting TRBD2. The sequence derives from a female donor with Graves disease. CDR3 nucleotides: TGCAGCGTTACTAGCGGGAGTGGACATGAGCAGTTCTTC. Translating it yields CSVTSGSGHEQFF.